The text below deals with one TCR beta chain. Germline V gene sequence: CDR1 MNHEY, CDR2 SVGAGI. The CDR3 loop spans 17 amino acids. V gave up 1 base and J gave up 1 base, with 13 bases separating them. This sample is part of a study of CD8 T cells in Susac syndrome. An amount of RNA that ranged from about 0.45 to 1 ug was reverse transcribed with random hexamers. One entry per CDR3 protein, called by TCRdb with MiXCR from the immunoSEQ multiplex PCR reads. The repertoire holds about 150,000 distinct CDR3 sequences, 95% seen once, with roughly 0.16% in the top ten. Patients with Susac syndrome showed fulfilment of recently defined diagnostic criteria for definite or probable disease.

The chain couples TRBV6-5 to TRBJ2-2; D is undetermined. The sample taken for sequencing was CD4+ T cells from PBMCs. This clonotype originated in a human donor with Susac syndrome. In DNA form, the CDR3 reads TGTGCCAGCAGTTACTTAGCCGCCCGATTGAACACCGGGGAGCTGTTTTTT. This gives the protein CASSYLAARLNTGELFF.